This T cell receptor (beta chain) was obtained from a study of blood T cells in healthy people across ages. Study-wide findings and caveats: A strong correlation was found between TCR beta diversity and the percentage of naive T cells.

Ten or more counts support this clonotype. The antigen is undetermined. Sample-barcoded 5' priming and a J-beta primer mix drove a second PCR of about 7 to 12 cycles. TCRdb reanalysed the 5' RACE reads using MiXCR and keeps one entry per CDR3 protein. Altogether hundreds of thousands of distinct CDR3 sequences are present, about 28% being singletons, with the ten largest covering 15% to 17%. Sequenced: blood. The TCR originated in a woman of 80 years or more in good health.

This CDR3 is CASSLAREQYF. The CDR3 DNA reads TGTGCCAGCAGCTTAGCGAGGGAGCAGTACTTC. The chain uses TRBV11-1 and TRBJ2-5, with TRBD2 as a possible D gene (5 bases). CDR3 length equals 11 residues. CDR1 and CDR2 (germline): SGHAT, FQDESV (reference sequence). V dropped 0 bases and J dropped 11 bases, with 7 bases sitting between them.